The 18 T cell receptor beta chains below all came from one sample that was sequenced in a study of metastatic and nonmetastatic thyroid tumors. No patient had received any treatment before thyroid surgery. TCRdb re-processed the PCR reads through MiXCR. The sample carries over 8,500 clones, around 12% recorded once. What was sequenced was blood. These receptors were taken from a female donor with papillary thyroid cancer or a benign thyroid nodule (not recorded which). Some clones in this sample may be carry-over from other donors' samples.

This clone is labeled as medium-sized. This rearrangement joins TRBV12-3 or TRBV12-4 to TRBJ1-2; 7 bases line up with TRBD1. The V segment lost 6 bases and the J segment 3 bases; nucleotides outside the gene matches: 4. There are 13 residues in the CDR3. The CDR3 here is CASSRGQDYGYTF. DNA of the CDR3: TGTGCCAGCAGCCGCGGACAGGACTATGGCTACACCTTC.

There are many counts of this clone. V gene TRBV19 combines with J gene TRBJ2-3; 10 nucleotides agree with TRBD2. The germline V gene encodes CDR1 LNHDA and CDR2 SQIVND (reference sequence). Losses at the gene ends were 5 bases for V and 6 bases for J; bases not matched to a gene: 11. The CDR3 spans 16 residues. In DNA, the CDR3 is TGTGCCAGTAGTCTTGGACTAGCGGATACTGGTGATACGCAGTATTTT. Translating it yields CASSLGLADTGDTQYF.

This clone was detected many times. The V call is TRBV5-1, the J call TRBJ2-5; 12 positions match TRBD1. With V trimmed by 8 bases and J by 4 bases, 9 bases remained unmatched. Germline V gene lookup returns CDR1 SGHRS and CDR2 YFSETQ. The CDR3 extends over 15 amino acids. The CDR3 region has the DNA TGCGCCAGTAGATCGGGGACAGGGGGCTCAGAGACCCAGTACTTC. It is translated as CASRSGTGGSETQYF.

This clone has a count of ten or more. The chain carries TRBV18 and TRBJ2-3, with TRBD2 identical over 14 bases. The trim removed 3 bases at V and 8 bases at J, leaving 10 bases unmatched. Germline CDR1 is KGHSH and CDR2 is LQKENI. The CDR3 is 17 residues long. DNA for the CDR3: TGTGCCAGCTCACCCTCCAGTGGGACTAGCGGGGGAAGTACGCAGTATTTT. This gives the protein CASSPSSGTSGGSTQYF.

This clone is labeled as medium-sized. The chain employs TRBV3-1 and TRBJ2-5; D is perhaps TRBD1 (6 bases). CDR1 is LGHDT and CDR2 is YNNKEL in the germline V gene (reference sequence). The CDR3 runs to 14 residues. V lost 0 bases and J lost 5, with 10 bases in between. CDR3 bases: TGTGCCAGCAGCCAAGATCAGGGGCGGGAGACCCAGTACTTC. This codes for CASSQDQGRETQYF.

This clone was seen repeatedly, ten times or more. The gene calls are TRBV7-6 and TRBJ1-1; D is ambiguous. Germline lookup yields CDR1 SGHVS and CDR2 FNYEAQ. CDR3 length equals 14 residues. V was pared by 5 bases and J by 0 bases, with 10 bases between. CDR3 in DNA: TGTGCCAGCAGCCCCCCGGCTGTGAACACTGAAGCTTTCTTT. Translating it yields CASSPPAVNTEAFF.

This clone rates as medium-sized. The gene calls are TRBV6-1 and TRBJ2-3, with D hard to call. V was clipped by 4 bases and J by 5 bases, with 4 bases between them. The germline V gene encodes CDR1 MNHNS and CDR2 SASEGT. CDR3 length: 11 amino acids. Here the CDR3 reads CASSVEDTQYF. The DNA of the CDR3 is TGTGCCAGCAGTGTAGAAGATACGCAGTATTTT.

This clone was observed at least ten times. The chain couples TRBV13 to TRBJ2-5; D perhaps matches TRBD2 (5 bases). The CDR3 sequence is 16 residues long. The V gene's germline CDR1 is PRHDT and CDR2 FYEKMQ (reference sequence). Trimming removed 4 bases at V and 4 bases at J, with 19 bases between. The CDR3 spells CASSWTWAPRGETQYF. DNA for the CDR3: TGTGCCAGCAGCTGGACGTGGGCCCCCCGGGGAGAGACCCAGTACTTC.

The rearrangement uses TRBV3-1 and TRBJ2-5; D is uncertain. Germline CDR1 and CDR2: LGHDT and YNNKEL (reference sequence). The CDR3 is made up of 15 amino acids. V lost 2 bases, J lost 5 bases, and 15 bases lay in between. The CDR3 spells CASSQPCALDETQYF. CDR3 DNA: TGTGCCAGCAGCCAACCGTGTGCCCTGGACGAGACCCAGTACTTC.

Ten or more counts support this clone. V and J are TRBV9 and TRBJ1-2; 9 bases map to TRBD1. Losses at the gene ends were 4 bases for V and 4 bases for J; bases not matched to a gene: 8. The CDR3 extends over 15 amino acids. The germline V gene encodes CDR1 SGDLS and CDR2 YYNGEE. DNA of the CDR3: TGTGCCAGCAGCTTGGGACAGGGAATCTTCTATGGCTACACCTTC. It encodes CASSLGQGIFYGYTF. The full variable domain, in which reference TRBV9 and TRBJ1-2 provide the parts outside the CDR3, is DSGVTQTPKHLITATGQRVTLRCSPRSGDLSVYWYQQSLDQGLQFLIQYYNGEERAKGNILERFSAQQFPDLHSELNLSSLELGDSALYFCASSLGQGIFYGYTFGSGTRLTVV.

This clone is termed medium-sized (0.01 to 0.1%). The genes are TRBV12-3 or TRBV12-4 and TRBJ2-7; perhaps TRBD2 as D (6 bases). The CDR3 runs 14 residues. V lost 4 bases and J 0 bases, leaving 10 bases between the germline ends. The CDR3 loop is CASSYMGGSYEQYF. The DNA for the CDR3 is TGTGCCAGCAGTTATATGGGAGGCTCCTACGAGCAGTACTTC.

This clone has a count of ten or more. The genes are TRBV5-5 and TRBJ2-5; 8 positions match TRBD2. Looked up from germline, CDR1 is SGHKS and CDR2 is YYEKEE (reference sequence). V shed 5 bases and J 5 bases; nucleotides not matched to a gene: 11. The CDR3 is 15 residues long. CDR3 sequence reads: CASSPRGGTGETQYF. CDR3 in DNA: TGTGCCAGCAGTCCACGCGGGGGGACGGGTGAGACCCAGTACTTC.

This clone has just a few counts. The chain couples TRBV6-1 to TRBJ1-5, with D possibly TRBD1 on 5 matching bases. Trimming removed 4 bases from V and 4 bases from J, with 17 bases in between. Germline V CDR1 and CDR2: MNHNS, SASEGT. The CDR3 length is 16 residues. The CDR3 coding sequence is TGTGCCAGCAGTGGGGGGGGGGGAGCTACTAATCAGCCCCAGCATTTT. Translating gives CASSGGGGATNQPQHF.

This chain uses TRBV3-1 with TRBJ2-7; D may match TRBD1 or TRBD2 (5 bases each). The CDR3 is 14 residues long. The germline gives CDR1 LGHDT, CDR2 YNNKEL (reference sequence). V was trimmed by 4 bases and J by 2 bases, leaving 12 bases between them. CDR3 sequence (DNA): TGTGCCAGCAGCCCCGGGACCGTAACCTACGAGCAGTACTTC. Translation: CASSPGTVTYEQYF.

This clone was picked up many times. The V and J genes are TRBV11-2 and TRBJ2-7; D remains unclear. V lost 5 bases and J 0 bases, leaving 11 bases between the germline ends. The CDR3 is 14 amino acids. Germline CDR1 SGHAT, CDR2 FQNNGV. The DNA of the CDR3 is TGTGCCAGCAGCGCAGCAGTTAGCTCCTACGAGCAGTACTTC. This codes for CASSAAVSSYEQYF.

By share of the sample, this clone is hyperexpanded. The chain combines TRBV7-9 with TRBJ2-7; 9 bases align to TRBD2. After removal of 7 bases from V and 5 bases from J, the junction contained 3 bases not matched to a gene. The CDR3 runs to 12 residues. Germline V gene data show CDR1 as SEHNR and CDR2 as FQNEAQ (reference sequence). CDR3 residues: CASNSGRDEQYF. CDR3 nucleotides: TGTGCCAGCAATAGCGGGAGAGACGAGCAGTACTTC. Full variable domain (outside the CDR3, taken from reference TRBV7-9 and TRBJ2-7): DTGVSQNPRHKITKRGQNVTFRCDPISEHNRLYWYRQTLGQGPEFLTYFQNEAQLEKSRLLSDRFSAERPKGSFSTLEIQRTEQGDSAMYLCASNSGRDEQYFGPGTRLTVT.

This clone is medium-sized within its sample. This rearrangement joins TRBV30 to TRBJ1-2; 8 bases align to TRBD1. The length of the CDR3 is 13 residues. Germline V CDR1 and CDR2: GTSNPN, SVGIG (reference sequence). J was trimmed by 8 bases and V by 4 bases; bases with no gene match: 9. The CDR3 DNA is TGTGCCTGGAACCCGACAGGGGTGGAGGGCTACACCTTC. This codes for CAWNPTGVEGYTF.

Many counts were recorded for this clone. This chain uses TRBV20-1 with TRBJ1-2, with TRBD1 identical over 7 bases. V shed 0 bases, J shed 4 bases, and the junction held 11 bases outside the gene matches. Germline CDR1 reads DFQATT; CDR2 reads SNEGSKA (reference sequence). The CDR3 has 16 amino acids. The CDR3 sequence is CSARDREGASFYGYTF. CDR3 coding DNA: TGCAGTGCTAGAGATCGGGAGGGGGCGTCATTCTATGGCTACACCTTC.